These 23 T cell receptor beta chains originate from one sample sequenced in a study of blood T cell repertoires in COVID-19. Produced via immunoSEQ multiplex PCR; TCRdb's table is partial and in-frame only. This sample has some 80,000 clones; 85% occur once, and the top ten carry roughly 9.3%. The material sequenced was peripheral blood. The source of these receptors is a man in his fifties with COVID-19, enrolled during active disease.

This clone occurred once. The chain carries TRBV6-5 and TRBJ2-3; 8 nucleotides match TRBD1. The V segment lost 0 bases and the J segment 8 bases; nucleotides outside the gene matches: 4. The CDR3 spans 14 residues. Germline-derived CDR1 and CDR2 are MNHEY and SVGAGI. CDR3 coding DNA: TGTGCCAGCAGTTACTCGACAGGGGTTGGTACGCAGTATTTT. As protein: CASSYSTGVGTQYF.

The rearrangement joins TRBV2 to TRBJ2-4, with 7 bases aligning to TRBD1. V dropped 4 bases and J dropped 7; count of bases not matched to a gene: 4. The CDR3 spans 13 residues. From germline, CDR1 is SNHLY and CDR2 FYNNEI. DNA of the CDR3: TGTGCCAGCAGTGTCTCGGACAGGAACATTCAGTACTTC. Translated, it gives CASSVSDRNIQYF.

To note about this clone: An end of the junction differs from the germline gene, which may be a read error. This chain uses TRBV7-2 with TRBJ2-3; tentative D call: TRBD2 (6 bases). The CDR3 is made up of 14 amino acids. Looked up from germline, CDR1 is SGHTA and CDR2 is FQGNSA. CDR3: CASTLSGSTDTQYF. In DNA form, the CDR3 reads TGTGCCAGCACCTTAAGCGGGAGCACAGATACGCAGTATTTT.

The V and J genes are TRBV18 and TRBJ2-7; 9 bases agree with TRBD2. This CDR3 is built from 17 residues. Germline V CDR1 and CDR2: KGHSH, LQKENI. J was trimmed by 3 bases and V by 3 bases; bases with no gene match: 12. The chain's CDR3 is CASSPGLAGSGSYEQYF. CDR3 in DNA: TGTGCCAGCTCACCCGGGCTAGCGGGAAGCGGTAGCTACGAGCAGTACTTC.

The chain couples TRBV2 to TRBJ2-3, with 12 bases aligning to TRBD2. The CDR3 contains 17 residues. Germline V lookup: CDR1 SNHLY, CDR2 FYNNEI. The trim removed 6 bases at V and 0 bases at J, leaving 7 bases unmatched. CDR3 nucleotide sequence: TGTGCCAGCAGCGGACTAGCGGGGAAGGCGAGCACAGATACGCAGTATTTT. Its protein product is CASSGLAGKASTDTQYF.

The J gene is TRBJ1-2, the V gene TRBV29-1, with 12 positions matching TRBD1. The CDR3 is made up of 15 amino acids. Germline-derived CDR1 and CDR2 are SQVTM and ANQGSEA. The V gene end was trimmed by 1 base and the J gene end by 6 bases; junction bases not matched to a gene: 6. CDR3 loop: CSVEVGGTGGNGYTF. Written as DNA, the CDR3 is TGCAGCGTTGAAGTTGGCGGGACAGGGGGCAATGGCTACACCTTC.

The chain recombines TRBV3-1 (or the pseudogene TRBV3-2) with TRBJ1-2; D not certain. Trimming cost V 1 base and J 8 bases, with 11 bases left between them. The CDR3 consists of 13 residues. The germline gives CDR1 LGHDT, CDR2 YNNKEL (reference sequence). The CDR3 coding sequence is TGTGCCAGCAGCCAAGCCAAATCGGGGGGCTACACCTTC. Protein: CASSQAKSGGYTF.

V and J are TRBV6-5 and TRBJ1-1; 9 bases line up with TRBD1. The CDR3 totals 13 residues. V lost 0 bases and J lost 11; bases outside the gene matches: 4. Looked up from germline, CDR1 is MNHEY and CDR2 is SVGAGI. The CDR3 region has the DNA TGTGCCAGCAGTTACTCGATAGACAGGGGGGCTTTCTTT. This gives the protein CASSYSIDRGAFF.

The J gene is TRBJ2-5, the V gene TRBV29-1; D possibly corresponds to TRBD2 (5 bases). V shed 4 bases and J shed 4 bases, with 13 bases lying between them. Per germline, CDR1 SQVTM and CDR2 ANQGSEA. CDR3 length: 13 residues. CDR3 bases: TGCAGCGTTGTTTCGAGCGGTCCAGAGACCCAGTACTTC. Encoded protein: CSVVSSGPETQYF.

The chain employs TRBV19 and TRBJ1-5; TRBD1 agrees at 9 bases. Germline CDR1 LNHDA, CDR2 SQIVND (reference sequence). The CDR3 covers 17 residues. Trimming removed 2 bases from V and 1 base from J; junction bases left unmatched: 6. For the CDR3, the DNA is TGTGCCAGTAGTATAACGACAGGGGGTATGAGCAATCAGCCCCAGCATTTT. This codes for CASSITTGGMSNQPQHF.

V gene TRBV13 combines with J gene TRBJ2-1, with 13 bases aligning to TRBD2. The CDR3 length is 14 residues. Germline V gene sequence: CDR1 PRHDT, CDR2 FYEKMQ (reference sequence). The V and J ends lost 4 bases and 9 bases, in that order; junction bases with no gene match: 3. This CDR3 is CASSSGLAGVEQFF. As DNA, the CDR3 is TGTGCCAGCAGCTCCGGACTAGCGGGAGTTGAGCAGTTCTTC.

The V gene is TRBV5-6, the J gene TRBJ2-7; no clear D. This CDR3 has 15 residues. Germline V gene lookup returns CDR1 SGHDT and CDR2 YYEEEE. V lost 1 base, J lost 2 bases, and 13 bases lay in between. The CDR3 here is CASSLFGRPPYEQYF. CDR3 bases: TGTGCCAGCAGCTTGTTCGGCAGGCCCCCCTACGAGCAGTACTTC.

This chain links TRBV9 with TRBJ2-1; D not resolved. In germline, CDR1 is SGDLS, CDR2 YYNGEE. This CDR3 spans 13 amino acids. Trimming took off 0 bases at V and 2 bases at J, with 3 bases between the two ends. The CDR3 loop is CASSVAPYNEQFF. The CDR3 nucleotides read TGTGCCAGCAGCGTAGCTCCCTACAATGAGCAGTTCTTC. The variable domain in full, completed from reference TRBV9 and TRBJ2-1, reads DSGVTQTPKHLITATGQRVTLRCSPRSGDLSVYWYQQSLDQGLQFLIQYYNGEERAKGNILERFSAQQFPDLHSELNLSSLELGDSALYFCASSVAPYNEQFFGPGTRLTVL.

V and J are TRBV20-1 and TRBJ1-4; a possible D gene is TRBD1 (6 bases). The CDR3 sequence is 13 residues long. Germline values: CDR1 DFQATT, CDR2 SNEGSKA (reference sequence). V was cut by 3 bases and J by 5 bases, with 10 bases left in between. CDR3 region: CSASGQLNEKLFF. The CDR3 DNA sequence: TGCAGTGCTAGTGGACAGTTAAATGAAAAACTGTTTTTT.

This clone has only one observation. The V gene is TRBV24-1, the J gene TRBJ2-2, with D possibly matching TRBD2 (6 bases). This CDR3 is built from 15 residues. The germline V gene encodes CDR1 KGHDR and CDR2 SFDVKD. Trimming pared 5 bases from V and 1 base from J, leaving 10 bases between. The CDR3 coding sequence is TGTGCCACCAGTGCCGTCGGGGGGAACACCGGGGAGCTGTTTTTT. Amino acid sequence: CATSAVGGNTGELFF.

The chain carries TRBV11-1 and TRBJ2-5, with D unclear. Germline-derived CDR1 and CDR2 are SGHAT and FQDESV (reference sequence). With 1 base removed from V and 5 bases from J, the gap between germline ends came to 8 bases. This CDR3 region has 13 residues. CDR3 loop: CASSLGHRETQYF. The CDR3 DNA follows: TGTGCCAGCAGCTTAGGACATCGGGAGACCCAGTACTTC.

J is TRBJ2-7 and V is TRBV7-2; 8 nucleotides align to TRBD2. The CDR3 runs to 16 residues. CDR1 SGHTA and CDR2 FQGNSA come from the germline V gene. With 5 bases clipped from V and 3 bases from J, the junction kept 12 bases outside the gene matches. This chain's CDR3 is CASSDAGTSLLYEQYF. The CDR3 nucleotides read TGTGCCAGCAGCGATGCCGGGACTAGTTTGCTCTACGAGCAGTACTTC.

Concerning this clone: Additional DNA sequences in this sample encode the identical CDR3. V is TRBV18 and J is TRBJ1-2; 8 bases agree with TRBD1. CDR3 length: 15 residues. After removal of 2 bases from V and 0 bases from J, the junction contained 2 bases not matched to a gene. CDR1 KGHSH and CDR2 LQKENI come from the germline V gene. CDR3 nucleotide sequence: TGTGCCAGCTCACCAGGGACAGGATCTAACTATGGCTACACCTTC. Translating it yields CASSPGTGSNYGYTF.

The CDR3 nucleotides are TGTGCCACCAGTCGGCGGGACTTAACAGATACGCAGTATTTT. Its protein is CATSRRDLTDTQYF. The chain employs TRBV24-1 and TRBJ2-3, with D possibly being TRBD2 (6 bases). CDR3 length: 14 residues. The V gene's germline CDR1 is KGHDR and CDR2 SFDVKD. V dropped 6 bases and J dropped 3 bases, with 12 bases sitting between them.

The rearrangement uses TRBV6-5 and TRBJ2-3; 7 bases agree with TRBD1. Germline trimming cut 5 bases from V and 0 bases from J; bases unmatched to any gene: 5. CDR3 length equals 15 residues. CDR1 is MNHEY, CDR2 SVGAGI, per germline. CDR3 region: CASSRGQFSTDTQYF. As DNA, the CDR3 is TGTGCCAGCAGTCGGGGACAGTTTAGCACAGATACGCAGTATTTT.

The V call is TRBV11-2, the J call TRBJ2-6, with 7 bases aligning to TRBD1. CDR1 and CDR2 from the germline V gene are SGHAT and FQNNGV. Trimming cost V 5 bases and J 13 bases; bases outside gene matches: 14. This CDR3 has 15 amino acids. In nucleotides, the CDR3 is TGTGCCAGCAGCAGCCGACAGGGAGACCTCGTTGTCCTGACTTTC. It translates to CASSSRQGDLVVLTF. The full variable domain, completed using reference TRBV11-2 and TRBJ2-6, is EAGVAQSPRYKIIEKRQSVAFWCNPISGHATLYWYQQILGQGPKLLIQFQNNGVVDDSQLPKDRFSAERLKGVDSTLKIQPAKLEDSAVYLCASSSRQGDLVVLTFGAGSRLTVL.

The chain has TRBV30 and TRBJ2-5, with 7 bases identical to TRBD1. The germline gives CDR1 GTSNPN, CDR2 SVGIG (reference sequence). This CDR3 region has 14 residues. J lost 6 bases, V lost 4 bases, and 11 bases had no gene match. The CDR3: CAWTWDSYGKTQYF. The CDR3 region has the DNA TGTGCCTGGACGTGGGACAGTTATGGAAAGACCCAGTACTTC.

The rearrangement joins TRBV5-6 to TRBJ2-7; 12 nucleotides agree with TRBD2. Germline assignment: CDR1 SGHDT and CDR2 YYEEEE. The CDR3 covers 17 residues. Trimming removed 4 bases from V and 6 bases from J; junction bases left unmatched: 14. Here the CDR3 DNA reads TGTGCCAGCAGCGAGAGTCCGGGACTAGCGGGCCAGGGCGAGCAGTACTTC. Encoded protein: CASSESPGLAGQGEQYF.